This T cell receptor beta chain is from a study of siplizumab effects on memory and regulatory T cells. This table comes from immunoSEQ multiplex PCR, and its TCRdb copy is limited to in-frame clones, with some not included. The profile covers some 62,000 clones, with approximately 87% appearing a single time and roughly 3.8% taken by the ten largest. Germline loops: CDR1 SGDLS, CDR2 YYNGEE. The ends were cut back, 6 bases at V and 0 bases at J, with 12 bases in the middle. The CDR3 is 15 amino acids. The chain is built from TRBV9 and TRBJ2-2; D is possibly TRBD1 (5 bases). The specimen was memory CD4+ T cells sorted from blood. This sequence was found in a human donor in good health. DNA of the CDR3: TGTGCCAGCACGTTGGGGCAGACGAACACCGGGGAGCTGTTTTTT. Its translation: CASTLGQTNTGELFF.